These 30 T cell receptor beta chains originate from one sample sequenced in a study of T-cell reconstitution after alpha-beta-depleted transplantation in children. Unique molecular identifiers were incorporated when the TCRbeta library was constructed. TCRdb re-called the PCR reads through MiXCR, storing one row per CDR3 protein. This sample has 530,000 or so distinct CDR3 sequences, with 20% to 30% found just once. This specimen was PBMCs, taken before TCRalphabeta/CD19-depleted stem cell transplant. These receptors came from a boy younger than two with Wiskott-Aldrich syndrome, due to receive a stem cell transplant.

V gene TRBV27 combines with J gene TRBJ2-7; 7 bases map to TRBD2. Germline V gene data show CDR1 as MNHEY and CDR2 as SMNVEV (reference sequence). V gave up 3 bases and J gave up 2 bases; unmatched junction bases: 7. This CDR3 has 15 residues. The CDR3 coding sequence is TGTGCCAGCAGTTTCTCTAGCGGAAAACCCTACGAGCAGTACTTC. Translating it yields CASSFSSGKPYEQYF.

This clonotype was recorded a few times. The rearrangement uses TRBV10-3 and TRBJ2-5; TRBD1 aligns across 9 bases. The CDR3 totals 14 residues. The V gene's germline CDR1 is ENHRY and CDR2 SYGVKD. Trimming removed 10 bases from V and 3 bases from J; junction bases left unmatched: 9. The CDR3 DNA follows: TGTGCCACCAGAATAACAGGGGGCGAAGAGACCCAGTACTTC. This sequence encodes CATRITGGEETQYF.

This clonotype was picked up a small number of times. The chain has TRBV5-1 and TRBJ2-3; D could derive from TRBD1 or TRBD2 (7 bases each). Germline assignment: CDR1 SGHRS and CDR2 YFSETQ. The V end was cut by 4 bases, the J end by 2 bases, with 11 bases between. This CDR3 is built from 14 residues. The CDR3 loop is CASSPGGDTDTQYF. Written as DNA, the CDR3 is TGCGCCAGCAGCCCAGGGGGGGACACAGATACGCAGTATTTT.

This clonotype came up many times. The rearrangement joins TRBV20-1 to TRBJ2-1; 10 bases fit TRBD2. The J segment lost 7 bases and the V segment lost 3 bases, leaving 3 bases of the junction unmatched. CDR3 length equals 13 residues. Per germline, CDR1 DFQATT and CDR2 SNEGSKA (reference sequence). The CDR3 is CSARLAGVNEQFF. The CDR3 bases are TGCAGTGCTAGGCTAGCGGGAGTAAATGAGCAGTTCTTC.

The V call is TRBV7-3, the J call TRBJ2-1; possible D gene TRBD1, 5 bases. Germline CDR1 SGHTA, CDR2 FQGTGA. Trimming removed 4 bases at V and 4 bases at J, with 14 bases between. The CDR3 is 15 residues long. This chain's CDR3 is CASSSTTAQYNEQFF. CDR3 bases: TGTGCCAGCAGCTCCACGACAGCACAATACAATGAGCAGTTCTTC.

A few counts support this clonotype. The chain carries TRBV7-9 and TRBJ2-7; 7 bases agree with TRBD1. Germline loops: CDR1 SEHNR, CDR2 FQNEAQ (reference sequence). The CDR3 sequence is 14 residues long. With 5 bases clipped from V and 2 bases from J, the junction kept 6 bases outside the gene matches. The CDR3 DNA follows: TGTGCCAGCAGCGCAGACAGGGCAGCCTACGAGCAGTACTTC. This codes for CASSADRAAYEQYF.

This clonotype was counted only a few times. This chain uses TRBV20-1 with TRBJ1-2; TRBD1 agrees at 7 bases. The J segment lost 7 bases and the V segment lost 2 bases, leaving 7 bases of the junction unmatched. The germline gives CDR1 DFQATT, CDR2 SNEGSKA (reference sequence). The CDR3 is 13 residues long. The CDR3 spells CSARMDRSGGYTF. CDR3 DNA sequence: TGCAGTGCTAGAATGGACAGGAGCGGTGGCTACACCTTC.

This clonotype was counted between two and nine times. V and J are TRBV5-1 and TRBJ2-3; TRBD2 matches at 8 bases. The V gene end was trimmed by 4 bases and the J gene end by 5 bases; junction bases not matched to a gene: 9. CDR1 is SGHRS and CDR2 is YFSETQ in the germline V gene. This CDR3 contains 15 residues. The CDR3 bases are TGCGCCAGCAGCCCACCGACTAGCGCGAAAGATACGCAGTATTTT. Amino acid sequence: CASSPPTSAKDTQYF.

This clonotype showed up just a few times. The chain recombines TRBV5-1 with TRBJ2-7; 9 bases are a match to TRBD1. Germline values: CDR1 SGHRS, CDR2 YFSETQ. This CDR3 region has 18 residues. V shed 4 bases and J 3 bases; nucleotides not matched to a gene: 17. CDR3 amino acids: CASSVTGGRTVGNYEQYF. The CDR3 DNA reads TGCGCCAGCAGCGTGACAGGGGGGCGAACTGTTGGGAACTACGAGCAGTACTTC. The full variable domain, rest sourced from reference TRBV5-1 and TRBJ2-7, is KAGVTQTPRYLIKTRGQQVTLSCSPISGHRSVSWYQQTPGQGLQFLFEYFSETQRNKGNFPGRFSGRQFSNSRSEMNVSTLELGDSALYLCASSVTGGRTVGNYEQYFGPGTRLTVT.

This rearrangement joins TRBV20-1 to TRBJ2-3; no firm D call. Trimming pared 1 base from V and 6 bases from J, leaving 8 bases between. This CDR3 spans 12 amino acids. The germline V gene encodes CDR1 DFQATT and CDR2 SNEGSKA (reference sequence). CDR3 DNA sequence: TGCAGTGCTAGAGGACTCTCGGATACGCAGTATTTT. It translates to CSARGLSDTQYF.

This clonotype came up a few times. The rearrangement joins TRBV7-9 to TRBJ2-6; D remains ambiguous. The CDR3 runs 14 residues. Per germline, CDR1 SEHNR and CDR2 FQNEAQ (reference sequence). V lost 8 bases and J lost 0, with 8 bases in between. Written as DNA, the CDR3 is TGTGCCAGCGGATTCATCTCTGGGGCCAACGTCCTGACTTTC. Its translation is CASGFISGANVLTF.

This clonotype was seen ten or more times. The chain carries TRBV5-1 and TRBJ1-2; 8 bases align to TRBD1. J gave up 2 bases and V 0 bases, and 0 bases lay outside the gene matches. CDR1 is SGHRS and CDR2 is YFSETQ in the germline V gene. The CDR3 is 14 residues long. The CDR3 reads CASSLGQGNYGYTF. The CDR3 DNA sequence: TGCGCCAGCAGCTTGGGACAGGGGAACTATGGCTACACCTTC.

The rearrangement links TRBV7-2 to TRBJ2-3; the D gene is possibly TRBD1 (5 bases). The V and J ends lost 2 bases and 5 bases respectively, with 8 bases between them. Germline CDR1 reads SGHTA; CDR2 reads FQGNSA. The CDR3 loop spans 13 amino acids. The CDR3 loop reads CASSLKGIDTQYF. CDR3 in DNA: TGTGCCAGCAGCTTAAAGGGGATAGATACGCAGTATTTT.

The chain carries TRBV2 and TRBJ2-3; D may be TRBD1 (5 bases). The CDR3 length is 15 residues. CDR1 and CDR2 from the germline V gene are SNHLY and FYNNEI. Trimming stripped 1 base from V and 1 base from J, with 9 bases between. The DNA of the CDR3 is TGTGCCAGCAGTGAAGGTGGGGCCGGCACAGATACGCAGTATTTT. Protein product: CASSEGGAGTDTQYF.

This clonotype showed up just a few times. V gene TRBV7-9 combines with J gene TRBJ1-3, with D perhaps TRBD1 (6 bases). The CDR3 consists of 14 residues. CDR1 is SEHNR, CDR2 FQNEAQ, per germline (reference sequence). Trimming took off 4 bases at V and 0 bases at J, with 7 bases between the two ends. The CDR3 sequence is CASSSRGSGNTIYF. As DNA, the CDR3 is TGTGCCAGCAGCTCCAGGGGCTCTGGAAACACCATATATTTT.

The CDR3 loop is CSARDRVQGRNEQFF. The CDR3 region has the DNA TGCAGTGCTAGAGATCGGGTCCAGGGTCGGAATGAGCAGTTCTTC. The chain is built from TRBV20-1 and TRBJ2-1; D possibly corresponds to TRBD1 (5 bases). V gave up 0 bases and J gave up 7 bases, with 16 bases separating them. The CDR3 is 15 amino acids. CDR1 is DFQATT and CDR2 is SNEGSKA in the germline V gene (reference sequence).

The chain is built from TRBV7-3 and TRBJ2-1; 8 nucleotides agree with TRBD1. The V segment lost 4 bases and the J segment 6 bases; nucleotides outside the gene matches: 5. The V gene's germline CDR1 is SGHTA and CDR2 FQGTGA. The length of the CDR3 is 14 residues. CDR3 loop: CASSSGTGANEQFF. CDR3 in DNA: TGTGCCAGCAGCTCCGGGACAGGCGCCAATGAGCAGTTCTTC.

This clonotype was found a few times. The chain recombines TRBV6-2 or TRBV6-3 with TRBJ2-4; TRBD1 aligns across 11 bases. The V gene's germline CDR1 is MNHEY and CDR2 SVGEGT. The J segment lost 6 bases and the V segment lost 5 bases, leaving 12 bases of the junction unmatched. The CDR3 sequence is 17 residues long. The DNA of the CDR3 is TGTGCCAGCAGTACTGAACTCACCGGGACAGGGGGAAACATTCAGTACTTC. This gives the protein CASSTELTGTGGNIQYF.

This clonotype has only a few counts. This sequence joins TRBV20-1 and TRBJ2-7, with 8 bases aligning to TRBD1. This CDR3 is built from 15 residues. V gave up 5 bases and J gave up 1 base; unmatched junction bases: 10. Germline CDR1 is DFQATT and CDR2 is SNEGSKA (reference sequence). CDR3 loop: CSALSRQGRSYEQYF. The CDR3, as DNA: TGCAGTGCTTTGAGCAGACAGGGGAGGTCCTACGAGCAGTACTTC.

The chain links TRBV12-3 or TRBV12-4 to TRBJ2-1, with TRBD2 as a possible D gene (5 bases). The CDR3 sequence is 14 residues long. V gave up 3 bases and J gave up 2 bases, with 8 bases separating them. As DNA, the CDR3 is TGTGCCAGCAGTTTTACCGGGACCTACAATGAGCAGTTCTTC. Its protein product is CASSFTGTYNEQFF.

This clonotype was observed a handful of times. V is TRBV3-1 and J is TRBJ2-2; 8 positions match TRBD2. J was trimmed by 4 bases and V by 0 bases; bases with no gene match: 4. Germline-derived CDR1 and CDR2 are LGHDT and YNNKEL (reference sequence). The CDR3 totals 16 residues. CDR3 bases: TGTGCCAGCAGCCAAGAACTAGCGGATTCCACCGGGGAGCTGTTTTTT. Protein: CASSQELADSTGELFF.

This clonotype was recorded a few times. The J gene is TRBJ2-1, the V gene TRBV2; 11 nucleotides match TRBD2. V shed 8 bases, J shed 9 bases, and the junction held 6 bases outside the gene matches. The CDR3 consists of 13 residues. The germline gives CDR1 SNHLY, CDR2 FYNNEI. The CDR3 DNA reads TGTGCCAGCTGTAGCGGGAGGGCCTTTGAGCAGTTCTTC. Its translation: CASCSGRAFEQFF.

The V gene is TRBV12-3 or TRBV12-4, the J gene TRBJ2-1; D gene uncertain. Trimming left V 6 bases short and J 12 bases short, with 15 bases between. This CDR3 region has 12 residues. CDR3 sequence: CASSPSGETQFF. In DNA form, the CDR3 reads TGTGCCAGCAGCCCCTCGGGCGAGACGCAGTTCTTC.

The chain is built from TRBV27 and TRBJ2-1, with D uncertain. Trimming left V 6 bases short and J 1 base short, with 13 bases between. Per the germline V gene, CDR1 is MNHEY and CDR2 is SMNVEV (reference sequence). The CDR3 has 15 residues. This chain's CDR3 is CASRSGKSSYNEQFF. The CDR3 DNA follows: TGTGCCAGCAGGTCGGGCAAGTCATCCTACAATGAGCAGTTCTTC.

This chain links TRBV20-1 with TRBJ1-6, with unresolved D. Trimming left V 1 base short and J 12 bases short, with 10 bases between. The CDR3 totals 12 residues. CDR1 DFQATT and CDR2 SNEGSKA come from the germline V gene (reference sequence). DNA for the CDR3: TGCAGTGCTAGAGTGGGTGGAGGACCCCTCCACTTT. This gives the protein CSARVGGGPLHF.

This clonotype was seen a handful of times. This sequence joins TRBV5-6 and TRBJ2-1; D remains unclear. The CDR3 runs to 12 residues. V was pared by 1 base and J by 9 bases, with 8 bases between. The germline V gene has CDR1 SGHDT and CDR2 YYEEEE. This CDR3 reads CASSLIRGEQFF. CDR3 nucleotide sequence: TGTGCCAGCAGCTTGATCCGAGGTGAGCAGTTCTTC.

This clonotype was seen a few times. The genes are TRBV6-2 or TRBV6-3 and TRBJ1-5, with 7 positions matching TRBD1. Germline V gives CDR1 MNHEY, CDR2 SVGEGT. With 2 bases clipped from V and 1 base from J, the junction kept 2 bases outside the gene matches. The CDR3 runs 15 residues. This CDR3 is CASSYGRGSNQPQHF. The CDR3 region has the DNA TGTGCCAGCAGTTACGGCAGGGGGAGCAATCAGCCCCAGCATTTT.

The sample holds a few counts of this clonotype. The rearrangement joins TRBV7-2 to TRBJ2-5; TRBD2 aligns across 10 bases. V gave up 5 bases and J gave up 1 base; unmatched junction bases: 7. Germline V gene lookup returns CDR1 SGHTA and CDR2 FQGNSA. The CDR3 loop spans 16 amino acids. The CDR3: CASSQSGGAGQETQYF. The CDR3 region has the DNA TGTGCCAGCAGCCAAAGCGGGGGGGCCGGCCAAGAGACCCAGTACTTC.

This clonotype was observed a handful of times. CDR3 coding DNA: TGCAGTGCCCCCCTGTGGGGGCGGAAAAACATTCAGTACTTC. This sequence encodes CSAPLWGRKNIQYF. The chain links TRBV20-1 to TRBJ2-4; a weak D match, TRBD1 (6 bases). CDR3 length: 14 residues. The V gene lost 6 bases and the J gene lost 4 bases, with 16 bases spanning the gap. Germline loops: CDR1 DFQATT, CDR2 SNEGSKA (reference sequence).

This chain connects TRBV28 to TRBJ1-5, with 7 bases lining up with TRBD1. The CDR3 has 18 amino acids. Germline CDR1 MDHEN, CDR2 SYDVKM. V shed 2 bases, J shed 0 bases, and the junction held 10 bases outside the gene matches. The DNA of the CDR3 is TGTGCCAGCAGTTTACCGACGGGACAGAGGCATAGCAATCAGCCCCAGCATTTT. It encodes CASSLPTGQRHSNQPQHF.